Following are 14 T cell receptor beta chains from one sample sequenced in a study of T cell repertoires in cytomegalovirus infection. Antigens of these TCRs are unknown. TCRdb re-called the reads with MiXCR, one entry per CDR3 protein. This table has about 60,000 distinct CDR3 sequences, around 33% appearing once. Sequenced: PBMCs, sequenced either directly or after in vitro stimulation (not recorded which). The receptors derive from a human donor in good health (CMV status not recorded). Some clones in this sample may be carry-over from other donors' samples.

This chain links TRBV7-9 with TRBJ2-3, with a weak D call TRBD2 (6 bases). The CDR3 is made up of 11 amino acids. The V and J ends lost 4 bases and 15 bases respectively, with 14 bases between them. Looked up from germline, CDR1 is SEHNR and CDR2 is FQNEAQ (reference sequence). The CDR3 loop is CASSSRDSGYF. Here the CDR3 DNA reads TGTGCCAGCAGCTCCCGGGACTCGGGATATTTT.

The rearrangement joins TRBV20-1 to TRBJ2-1, with 13 bases aligning to TRBD2. Looked up from germline, CDR1 is DFQATT and CDR2 is SNEGSKA (reference sequence). CDR3 size: 17 residues. V lost 5 bases to trimming and J lost 5 bases; unmatched junction nucleotides: 12. Here the CDR3 reads CSAPPLTSGRGNNEQFF. The CDR3 DNA is TGCAGTGCTCCTCCCCTAACTAGCGGGAGGGGTAACAATGAGCAGTTCTTC.

This clonotype turned up a few times. This rearrangement joins TRBV7-2 to TRBJ2-1; 12 bases align to TRBD2. V lost 5 bases and J lost 8; bases outside the gene matches: 13. CDR3 length: 17 amino acids. Per the germline V gene, CDR1 is SGHTA and CDR2 is FQGNSA. DNA for the CDR3: TGTGCCAGCAGCCCTCCCCCTAGCGGGAGGGCCCGTGATGAGCAGTTCTTC. This gives the protein CASSPPPSGRARDEQFF.

With respect to this clonotype: In this CDR3 the conserved last residue, phenylalanine or tryptophan, is missing, so a read error is likely. This chain uses TRBV7-4 with TRBJ2-2; D unresolved. Germline CDR1 reads SGHVT; CDR2 reads SQSDAQ. The length of the CDR3 is 15 residues. Trimming left V 1 base short and J 4 bases short, with 10 bases between. The CDR3, as DNA: TGTGCCAGCAGCTTAGTATTGGGGTCCACCGGGGAGCTGTTTCTT. It specifies CASSLVLGSTGELFL.

This sequence joins TRBV4-2 and TRBJ1-1; D is ambiguous. Germline V lookup: CDR1 LGHNA, CDR2 YNFKEQ. V was clipped by 0 bases and J by 7 bases, with 6 bases between them. The CDR3 covers 12 residues. The CDR3 nucleotides are TGTGCCAGCAGCCAAGACGGAATTGAAGCTTTCTTT. This gives the protein CASSQDGIEAFF.

This clonotype was counted a few times. V gene TRBV10-3 combines with J gene TRBJ2-3, with TRBD2 identical over 14 bases. This CDR3 comprises 16 residues. V shed 1 base, J shed 7 bases, and the junction held 4 bases outside the gene matches. Germline V lookup: CDR1 ENHRY, CDR2 SYGVKD. The CDR3 DNA reads TGTGCCATCAGTGAGTTTGGGACTAGCGGGAGTAATACGCAGTATTTT. This gives the protein CAISEFGTSGSNTQYF.

This chain links TRBV4-1 with TRBJ2-2, with D maybe TRBD1 (6 bases). Germline V gene data show CDR1 as MGHRA and CDR2 as YSYEKL. CDR3 length equals 14 residues. V was cut by 7 bases and J by 2 bases, with 11 bases left in between. This CDR3 reads CASKVRGNTGELFF. The CDR3 DNA follows: TGCGCCAGCAAGGTCAGGGGAAACACCGGGGAGCTGTTTTTT.

This clonotype was counted only a few times. The chain uses TRBV7-9 and TRBJ2-5; the match to TRBD2 covers 12 bases. The CDR3 sequence is 15 residues long. V was clipped by 5 bases and J by 9 bases; unmatched bases: 10. Per germline, CDR1 SEHNR and CDR2 FQNEAQ (reference sequence). CDR3 DNA sequence: TGTGCCAGCAGCCCTAGACTAGCGGGGGAGTGGCCCCAGTACTTC. It codes for CASSPRLAGEWPQYF.

A few counts support this clonotype. DNA of the CDR3: TGTGCCAGCAGCAGGGGCCCGACAGACAATGAGCAGTTCTTC. Encoded protein: CASSRGPTDNEQFF. This sequence joins TRBV2 and TRBJ2-1, with a weak D call TRBD1 (6 bases). Germline V gene data show CDR1 as SNHLY and CDR2 as FYNNEI. V lost 6 bases to trimming and J lost 5 bases, with 14 bases between them. This CDR3 region has 14 residues.

This clonotype has only a few counts. V gene TRBV12-3 or TRBV12-4 combines with J gene TRBJ2-5; 8 nucleotides align to TRBD2. This CDR3 contains 13 residues. The J segment lost 5 bases and the V segment lost 7 bases, leaving 6 bases of the junction unmatched. Written as DNA, the CDR3 is TGTGCCAGCACTCATAGCGGGGACGAGACCCAGTACTTC. Protein sequence: CASTHSGDETQYF.

The gene calls are TRBV28 and TRBJ2-3, with 14 bases fitting TRBD2. The CDR3 is 18 residues long. CDR1 and CDR2 (germline): MDHEN, SYDVKM. V lost 5 bases and J lost 2; bases outside the gene matches: 9. This chain's CDR3 is CASSLGGLAGDYTDTQYF. The CDR3 DNA reads as TGTGCCAGCAGTCTAGGGGGACTAGCGGGGGATTACACAGATACGCAGTATTTT.

The CDR3 DNA follows: TGTGCCAGCAGCTTAATAGGGGTTAACAATGAGCAGTTCTTC. Translating it yields CASSLIGVNNEQFF. The chain is built from TRBV7-6 and TRBJ2-1; D might be TRBD1 (5 bases). CDR1 is SGHVS and CDR2 is FNYEAQ in the germline V gene. V was shortened by 2 bases and J by 5 bases, with 10 bases between the two germline ends. This CDR3 is 14 amino acids long.

The genes are TRBV4-1 and TRBJ1-6; D is unclear. The CDR3 is 15 residues long. CDR1 is MGHRA, CDR2 YSYEKL, per germline. Trimming removed 4 bases at V and 4 bases at J, with 11 bases between. The CDR3 coding sequence is TGCGCCAGCAGCCGCATACCCACATATAATTCACCCCTCCACTTT. This gives the protein CASSRIPTYNSPLHF.

This chain joins TRBV6-2 or TRBV6-3 and TRBJ1-1; TRBD1 matches 7 bases. CDR1 is MNHEY, CDR2 SVGEGT, per germline. J lost 9 bases, V lost 6 bases, and 7 bases had no gene match. This CDR3 is built from 12 residues. The DNA of the CDR3 is TGTGCCAGCAGAACAGGGACAGCCAAAGCTTTCTTT. It yields the protein CASRTGTAKAFF.